This T cell receptor beta chain was recovered during a study of T cells in Graves' hyperthyroidism and ophthalmopathy. Diagnostic assessment was based on clinical symptoms, serum thyroxine and TRAb, thyroid ultrasound and orbital computed tomography. The authors took PBMCs from 10 ml fresh peripheral blood. Germline trimming cut 8 bases from V and 5 bases from J; bases unmatched to any gene: 13. CDR3 size: 16 residues. Amplified TCR beta CDR3 regions came from RNA transcripts. The TCR CDR3 was amplified in a first-round RT-PCR using the HTBI primer set. TCRdb ran MiXCR on the multiplex PCR reads and lists one entry per CDR3 protein. Of approximately 400,000 distinct CDR3 sequences listed, approximately 14% are singletons.

The chain joins TRBV12-3 or TRBV12-4 to TRBJ2-5, with 11 positions matching TRBD2. Sample: blood. This clonotype was obtained from a woman aged 18-29 years with Graves' hyperthyroidism. The CDR3 DNA follows: TGTGCCAGCTCGCGTCAACTAGCGGGAGTAGGGGAGACCCAGTACTTC. Translating it yields CASSRQLAGVGETQYF.